A selection of T cell receptor beta chains follows, all from one sample in a study of T-cell memory formation after mild COVID-19. Via MiXCR, TCRdb re-called the 5' RACE reads, giving one row per CDR3 protein. The repertoire holds a few hundred thousand distinct CDR3 sequences, with 20% to 25% as singletons. Material: PBMCs or a T cell subset sorted from them (not recorded which). These receptors originate from an adult woman who had mild COVID-19 (a few samples of this study predate the infection). Cell type and time point are not known. Both conserved end residues are part of each CDR3. Each record gives: D gene, J gene, clone size, V gene, CDR3 DNA, CDR3 protein. D genes are given only for firm matches. Size is stated for part of the rows, as once, few or many counts, or as a class when the clone is expanded.

NA TRBJ1-3 few TRBV3-1 TGTGCCAGCAGTCTTAAAACAGGGAGAAGAAACACCATATATTTT CASSLKTGRRNTIYF
TRBD2 TRBJ2-3 NA TRBV7-9 TGTGCCAGCAGCTTAGAAACGGGACTAGTTGTCCTGCAGTATTTT CASSLETGLVVLQYF
TRBD1 TRBJ2-7 NA TRBV11-2 TGTGCCAGCAGCCACAACAGGGGGATCTACGAGCAGTACTTC CASSHNRGIYEQYF
TRBD2 TRBJ2-4 NA TRBV18 TGTGCCAGCTCGACGGCGGGAGAAAACATTCAGTACTTC CASSTAGENIQYF
NA TRBJ2-5 few TRBV7-8 TGTGCCAGCAGCTTAGAGTCCCTCAACGTCGAGACCCAGTACTTC CASSLESLNVETQYF
NA TRBJ1-5 few TRBV24-1 TGTGCCACCAGTGACGTCAATCAGCCCCAGCATTTT CATSDVNQPQHF
TRBD2 TRBJ2-5 few TRBV11-2 TGTGCCAGCAGCTTACATCCGGGACTAGCGGGAGGACTAGAGACCCAGTACTTC CASSLHPGLAGGLETQYF
NA TRBJ2-3 NA TRBV6-2/TRBV6-3 TGTGCCAGCAGTTACTCTGAGGTCACAGATACGCAGTATTTT CASSYSEVTDTQYF
TRBD1 TRBJ2-1 NA TRBV9 TGTGCCAGCAGCGTCGGGACAGGGGCCACCAATGAGCAGTTCTTC CASSVGTGATNEQFF
NA TRBJ2-7 NA TRBV6-5 TGTGCCAGCAGTTACGGAGGGTCCTACGAGCAGTACTTC CASSYGGSYEQYF